This is a list of T cell receptor beta chains from one sample in a study of human T cells and chemical hapten exposure. MiXCR, applied by TCRdb to the RACE reads, yields one record per CDR3 protein. The table shows approximately 79,000 distinct CDR3 sequences, with around 7.9% occurring only once. This specimen consisted of whole blood, obtained in connection with sensitization to the hapten diphenylcyclopropenone (DPC). These receptors all come from a man aged 40-49 years with alopecia areata. Some clones in this sample may be carry-over from other donors' samples. Both conserved end residues are part of each CDR3. Fields, in order: V gene, CDR3 length, CDR3 protein.

>TRBV7-2|13
CASSSSFPETQYF
>TRBV12-3/TRBV12-4|16
CASSPRTRSGANVLTF
>TRBV30|14
CALGGPGGQGEQYF
>TRBV6-5|13
CASSRVGLHEQFF
>TRBV29-1|16
CSVEGPRTGQGYEQYF
>TRBV4-3|15
CASSQVPGAGTEAFF
>TRBV7-2|11
CASSFGNTIYF
>TRBV6-2/TRBV6-3|13
CASSQGRADTQYF
>TRBV12-3/TRBV12-4|13
CASNNQGADTQYF
>TRBV29-1|12
CSVVTSGLEQFF
>TRBV7-2|18
CASSLVRAGAGYPDTQYF
>TRBV11-2|13
CASSQAGGQPQHF
>TRBV21-1|17
CASSTQRSMEGDTEAFF
>TRBV3-1|15
CASSQDSLNTDTQYF
>TRBV6-5|13
CASSYSLIYGYTF
>TRBV6-2/TRBV6-3|13
CASRPDTYNEQFF
>TRBV11-2|16
CASSLQGFSTNEKLFF
>TRBV7-2|14
CASSSTEYTGELFF
>TRBV6-2/TRBV6-3|15
CASSYSRTRTNTQYF
>TRBV9|14
CASSVGGVNTEAFF
>TRBV13|13
CASSIRQYTEAFF
>TRBV12-3/TRBV12-4|15
CASSISSGSTDTQYF
>TRBV5-1|17
CASSLEGQGRMNTEAFF
>TRBV10-3|16
CAIRRTSGSTTDTQYF
>TRBV7-2|17
CASSLRGIGGWTDTQYF
>TRBV3-1|13
CASSQVKETSQYF
>TRBV19|12
CASSTLYNEQFF
>TRBV6-2/TRBV6-3|15
CASSLERATYNEQFF
>TRBV5-1|14
CASSLDAGDTEAFF
>TRBV7-8|15
CASSPHPTENTEAFF
>TRBV10-3|14
CAISEGQITDTQYF
>TRBV30|14
CAWKPGLAGSGQNF
>TRBV5-5|18
CASILAPSLAGVRDTQYF
>TRBV3-1|14
CASSLQTSGETQYF
>TRBV19|16
CASTPGTGGITDTQYF
>TRBV2|16
CASINPTSGSTNEQFF